Presented here are 6 T cell receptor beta chains from one specimen sequenced in a study of glioma-infiltrating T cells after dendritic cell vaccination. Sequenced by immunoSEQ multiplex PCR; TCRdb stores in-frame clones only, minus some. The profile shows tens of thousands of clones, around 86% of them singletons. Time point: after dendritic cell vaccination, including at tumor progression/relapse. The specimen was blood, collected after dendritic cell vaccination. The source is a human donor with glioblastoma.

This chain joins TRBV27 and TRBJ1-1; maybe TRBD1 (6 bases). V was pared by 0 bases and J by 11 bases, with 13 bases between. This CDR3 has 13 residues. CDR1 MNHEY and CDR2 SMNVEV come from the germline V gene (reference sequence). CDR3 sequence: CASSLSGAPHAFF. The CDR3 nucleotides are TGTGCCAGCAGTTTATCGGGGGCCCCGCACGCTTTCTTT.

This chain connects TRBV4-2 to TRBJ2-7, with no clear D. With 1 base removed from V and 2 bases from J, the gap between germline ends came to 9 bases. CDR1 LGHNA and CDR2 YNFKEQ come from the germline V gene. This CDR3 spans 14 amino acids. The DNA of the CDR3 is TGTGCCAGCAGCCAAGGAGGCAATACCTACGAGCAGTACTTC. Its translation: CASSQGGNTYEQYF.

The V call is TRBV19, the J call TRBJ2-7; weak D call: TRBD1 (6 bases). The germline V gene has CDR1 LNHDA and CDR2 SQIVND (reference sequence). CDR3 length equals 13 residues. V was clipped by 5 bases and J by 4 bases, with 12 bases between them. The CDR3 sequence: CASSSLQGYEQYF. The CDR3 DNA follows: TGTGCCAGTAGTTCACTACAGGGATACGAGCAGTACTTC.

This chain connects TRBV18 to TRBJ1-4; TRBD1 aligns across 7 bases. V trimming: 2 bases; J trimming: 7 bases; junction bases outside the gene matches: 4. The CDR3 runs 14 residues. Germline V gene data show CDR1 as KGHSH and CDR2 as LQKENI. CDR3 in DNA: TGTGCCAGCTCACCAGGGACAGTGGGTGAAAAACTGTTTTTT. Amino acids: CASSPGTVGEKLFF.

This chain uses TRBV5-4 with TRBJ1-1; D call uncertain. The germline V gene has CDR1 SGHNT and CDR2 YYREEE (reference sequence). V dropped 0 bases and J dropped 1 base, with 7 bases sitting between them. This CDR3 region has 14 residues. The CDR3: CASSLEPGNTEAFF. DNA of the CDR3: TGTGCCAGCAGCTTGGAACCCGGGAACACTGAAGCTTTCTTT.

This clone was observed a single time. The V call is TRBV28, the J call TRBJ1-5; D might be TRBD1 (5 bases). The V and J ends lost 6 bases and 0 bases respectively, with 18 bases between them. Germline V gene lookup returns CDR1 MDHEN and CDR2 SYDVKM. The CDR3 is 17 residues long. The DNA of the CDR3 is TGTGCCAGCAGCCGGGGGAGCCAGCTTTATAGCAATCAGCCCCAGCATTTT. Translating it yields CASSRGSQLYSNQPQHF.